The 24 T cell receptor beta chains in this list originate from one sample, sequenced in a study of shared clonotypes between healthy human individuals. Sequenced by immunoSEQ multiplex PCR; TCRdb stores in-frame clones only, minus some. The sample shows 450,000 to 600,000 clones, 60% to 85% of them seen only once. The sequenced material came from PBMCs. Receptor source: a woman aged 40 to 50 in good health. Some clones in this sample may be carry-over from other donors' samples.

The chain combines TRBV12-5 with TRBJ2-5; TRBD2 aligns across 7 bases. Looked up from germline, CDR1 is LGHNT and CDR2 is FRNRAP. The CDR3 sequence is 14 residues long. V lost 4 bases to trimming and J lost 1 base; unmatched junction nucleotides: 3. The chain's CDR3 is CASGSGTTQETQYF. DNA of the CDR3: TGTGCTAGTGGTTCCGGGACTACCCAAGAGACCCAGTACTTC. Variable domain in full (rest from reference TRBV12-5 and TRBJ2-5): DARVTQTPRHKVTEMGQEVTMRCQPILGHNTVFWYRQTMMQGLELLAYFRNRAPLDDSGMPKDRFSAEMPDATLATLKIQPSEPRDSAVYFCASGSGTTQETQYFGPGTRLLVL.

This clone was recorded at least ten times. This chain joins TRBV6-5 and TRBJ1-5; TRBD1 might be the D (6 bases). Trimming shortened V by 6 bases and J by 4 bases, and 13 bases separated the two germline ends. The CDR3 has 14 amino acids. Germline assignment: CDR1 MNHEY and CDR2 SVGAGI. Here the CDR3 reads CASRGAGGNQPQHF. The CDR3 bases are TGTGCCAGCAGGGGGGCCGGTGGTAATCAGCCCCAGCATTTT.

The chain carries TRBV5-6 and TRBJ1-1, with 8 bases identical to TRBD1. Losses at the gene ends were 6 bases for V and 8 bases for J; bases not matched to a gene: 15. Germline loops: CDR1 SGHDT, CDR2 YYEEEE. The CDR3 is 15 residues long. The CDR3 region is CASTPGWTGWTEAFF. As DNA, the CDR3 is TGTGCCAGCACCCCGGGGTGGACAGGGTGGACCGAAGCTTTCTTT.

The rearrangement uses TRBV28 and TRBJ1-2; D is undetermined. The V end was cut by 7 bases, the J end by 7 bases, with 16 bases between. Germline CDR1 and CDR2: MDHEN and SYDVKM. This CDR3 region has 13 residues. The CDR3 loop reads CASITPLSVGYTF. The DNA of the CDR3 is TGTGCCAGCATCACCCCTCTCTCGGTTGGCTACACCTTC.

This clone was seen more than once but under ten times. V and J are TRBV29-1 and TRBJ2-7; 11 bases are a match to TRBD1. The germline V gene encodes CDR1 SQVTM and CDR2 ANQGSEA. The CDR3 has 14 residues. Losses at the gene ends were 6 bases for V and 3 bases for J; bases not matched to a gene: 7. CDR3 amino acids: CSVPTGTGGYEQYF. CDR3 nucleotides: TGCAGCGTCCCAACCGGGACAGGGGGCTACGAGCAGTACTTC.

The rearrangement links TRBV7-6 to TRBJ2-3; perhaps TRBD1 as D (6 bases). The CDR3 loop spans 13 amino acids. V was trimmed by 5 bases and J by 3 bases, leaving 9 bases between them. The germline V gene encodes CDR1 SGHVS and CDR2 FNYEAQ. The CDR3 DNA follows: TGTGCCAGCAGCCCACAGGGTACAGATACGCAGTATTTT. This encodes CASSPQGTDTQYF.

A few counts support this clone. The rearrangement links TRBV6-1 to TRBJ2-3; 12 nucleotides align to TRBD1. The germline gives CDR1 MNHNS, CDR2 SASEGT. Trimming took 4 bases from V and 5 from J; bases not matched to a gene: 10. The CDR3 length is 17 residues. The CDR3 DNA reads TGTGCCAGCAGTGCCTTACCGGGACAGGGGGCCGTAGATACGCAGTATTTT. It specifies CASSALPGQGAVDTQYF.

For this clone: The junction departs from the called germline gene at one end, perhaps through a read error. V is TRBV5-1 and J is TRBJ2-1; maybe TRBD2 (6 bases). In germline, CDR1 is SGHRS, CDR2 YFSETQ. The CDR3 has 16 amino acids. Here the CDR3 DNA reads TGCGCCAGCAGTTTGGGGTTAGCGGAACCCTACAATGAGCAGTTCTTC. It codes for CASSLGLAEPYNEQFF.

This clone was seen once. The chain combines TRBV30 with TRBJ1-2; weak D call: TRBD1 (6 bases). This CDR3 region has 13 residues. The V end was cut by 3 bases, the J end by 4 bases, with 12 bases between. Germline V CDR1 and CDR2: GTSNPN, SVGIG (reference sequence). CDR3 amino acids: CAWSPDRSYGYTF. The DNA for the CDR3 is TGTGCCTGGAGCCCCGACAGGAGCTATGGCTACACCTTC.

CDR3 amino acids: CAWRVGGAKNIQYF. CDR3 DNA: TGTGCCTGGAGGGTCGGGGGGGCCAAAAACATTCAGTACTTC. The chain combines TRBV30 with TRBJ2-4, with 7 bases aligning to TRBD2. Unmatched junction bases numbered 3, after V lost 3 bases and J lost 1 base. From germline, CDR1 is GTSNPN and CDR2 SVGIG (reference sequence). The CDR3 consists of 14 residues.

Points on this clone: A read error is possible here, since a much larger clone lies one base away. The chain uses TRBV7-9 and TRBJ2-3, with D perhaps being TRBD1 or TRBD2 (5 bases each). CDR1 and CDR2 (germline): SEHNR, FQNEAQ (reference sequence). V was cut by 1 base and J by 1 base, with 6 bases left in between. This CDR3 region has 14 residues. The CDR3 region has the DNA TGTGCCAGCAGCTTAGGGGGACGCACAGATACGCAGTATTTT. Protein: CASSLGGRTDTQYF.

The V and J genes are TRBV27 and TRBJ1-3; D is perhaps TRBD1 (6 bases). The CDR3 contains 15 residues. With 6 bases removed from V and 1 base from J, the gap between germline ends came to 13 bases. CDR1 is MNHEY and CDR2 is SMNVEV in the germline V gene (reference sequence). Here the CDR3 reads CASSWQGRSGNTIYF. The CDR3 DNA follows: TGTGCCAGCAGCTGGCAGGGGCGTTCTGGAAACACCATATATTTT.

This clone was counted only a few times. The CDR3 loop is CASRGTSGTAGELFF. The CDR3 DNA is TGCGCCAGCAGGGGGACTAGCGGGACGGCCGGGGAGCTGTTTTTT. This sequence joins TRBV10-2 and TRBJ2-2; 13 bases are shared with TRBD2. Unmatched junction bases numbered 4, after V lost 6 bases and J lost 6 bases. The CDR3 sequence is 15 residues long. Germline values: CDR1 WSHSY, CDR2 SAAADI.

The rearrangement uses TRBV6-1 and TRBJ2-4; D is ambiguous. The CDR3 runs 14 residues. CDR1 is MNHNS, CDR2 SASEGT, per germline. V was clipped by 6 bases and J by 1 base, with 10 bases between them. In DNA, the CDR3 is TGTGCCAGCAGATCCTCCCTCGCCAAAAACATTCAGTACTTC. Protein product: CASRSSLAKNIQYF.

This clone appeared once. As DNA, the CDR3 is TGTGCCAGCAGCGCTTCCACAGGGGTGGTTGAAAAACTGTTTTTT. It specifies CASSASTGVVEKLFF. V and J are TRBV9 and TRBJ1-4; 7 bases align to TRBD1. The V gene end was trimmed by 3 bases and the J gene end by 7 bases; junction bases not matched to a gene: 9. CDR3 size: 15 residues. The V gene's germline CDR1 is SGDLS and CDR2 YYNGEE.

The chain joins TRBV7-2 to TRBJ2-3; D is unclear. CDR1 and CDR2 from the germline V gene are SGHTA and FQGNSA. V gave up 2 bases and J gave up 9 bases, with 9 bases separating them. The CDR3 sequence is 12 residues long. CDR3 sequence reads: CASSLPRVTQYF. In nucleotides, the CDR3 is TGTGCCAGCAGCTTACCCCGGGTGACGCAGTATTTT.

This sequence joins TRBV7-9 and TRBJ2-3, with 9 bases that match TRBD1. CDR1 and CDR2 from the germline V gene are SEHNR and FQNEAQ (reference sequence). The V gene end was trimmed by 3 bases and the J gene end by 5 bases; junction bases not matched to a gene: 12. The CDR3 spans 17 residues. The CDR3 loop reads CASSFDYRDRVGDTQYF. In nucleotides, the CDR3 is TGTGCCAGCAGCTTTGACTACCGGGACAGGGTTGGAGATACGCAGTATTTT.

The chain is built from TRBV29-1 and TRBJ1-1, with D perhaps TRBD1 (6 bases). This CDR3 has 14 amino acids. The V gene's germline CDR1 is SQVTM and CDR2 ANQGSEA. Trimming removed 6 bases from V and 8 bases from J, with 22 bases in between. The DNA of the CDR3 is TGCAGCGTCTTCGGTGGGGAGGGGGGGGAAGAAGCTTTCTTT. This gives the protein CSVFGGEGGEEAFF.

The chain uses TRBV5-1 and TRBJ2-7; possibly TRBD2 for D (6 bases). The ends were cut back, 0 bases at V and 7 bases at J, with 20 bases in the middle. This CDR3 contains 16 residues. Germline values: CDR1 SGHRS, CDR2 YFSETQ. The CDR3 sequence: CASSLDRTTSSKEQYF. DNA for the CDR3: TGCGCCAGCAGCTTGGACCGGACTACGTCGTCAAAGGAGCAGTACTTC.

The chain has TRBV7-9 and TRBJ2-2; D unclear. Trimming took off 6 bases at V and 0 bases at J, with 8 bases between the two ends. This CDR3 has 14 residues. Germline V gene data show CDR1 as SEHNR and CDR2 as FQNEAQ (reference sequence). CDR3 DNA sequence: TGTGCCAGCAGTGAGGTTGCGAACACCGGGGAGCTGTTTTTT. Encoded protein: CASSEVANTGELFF.

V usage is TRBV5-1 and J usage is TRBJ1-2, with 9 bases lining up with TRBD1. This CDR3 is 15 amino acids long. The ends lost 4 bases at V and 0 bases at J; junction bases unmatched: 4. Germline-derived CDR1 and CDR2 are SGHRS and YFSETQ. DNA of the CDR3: TGCGCCAGCAGCGTGGGACAGGGAGCTAACTATGGCTACACCTTC. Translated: CASSVGQGANYGYTF.

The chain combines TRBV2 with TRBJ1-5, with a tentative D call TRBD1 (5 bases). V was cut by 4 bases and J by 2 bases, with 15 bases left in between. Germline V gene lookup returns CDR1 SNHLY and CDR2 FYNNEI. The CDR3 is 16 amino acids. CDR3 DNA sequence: TGTGCCAGCAGTGGGGTCAGGGTGTCAGGCAATCAGCCCCAGCATTTT. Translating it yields CASSGVRVSGNQPQHF.

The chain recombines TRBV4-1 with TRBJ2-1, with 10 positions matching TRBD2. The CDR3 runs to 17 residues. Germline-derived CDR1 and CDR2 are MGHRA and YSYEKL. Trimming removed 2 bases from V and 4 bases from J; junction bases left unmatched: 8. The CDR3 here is CASSQLVSGRWYNEQFF. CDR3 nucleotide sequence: TGCGCCAGCAGCCAACTAGTTAGCGGGAGGTGGTACAATGAGCAGTTCTTC.

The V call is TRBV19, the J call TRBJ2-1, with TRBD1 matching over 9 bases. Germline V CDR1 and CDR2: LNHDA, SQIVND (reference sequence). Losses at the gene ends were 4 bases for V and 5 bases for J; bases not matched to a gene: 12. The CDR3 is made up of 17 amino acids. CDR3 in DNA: TGTGCCAGTAGTACCCCCCTCCCGGACAGGGGCCACAATGAGCAGTTCTTC. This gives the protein CASSTPLPDRGHNEQFF.